This TCR beta chain was captured in a study of shared clonotypes between healthy human individuals (dated by TCRdb to 2020 to 2021). Turning to the overall study: Two women and a few men aged 18 to 49 years were included in the cohort. The study deeply sequenced blood TCR repertoires of about five healthy adults to estimate repertoire size and the extent of clonotype sharing between individuals. Per donor, leukapheresis produced somewhere between about 0.9 and 9.5 billion PBMCs. To increase sequencing depth and limit assay-specific biases, different laboratories used diverse techniques to prepare libraries and sequence TCR repertoires. For each donor, CD4 naive and CD4 memory were each run on three plates, CD8 naive on two plates, and CD8 memory on one plate. Study-wide conclusions, independent of this receptor: When several donors were compared, the shared fraction of clonotypes was about 5.4% for naive CD4, 3.5% for naive CD8, roughly 2.3% for memory CD4, and 0.4% for memory CD8. Naive subsets generally had larger estimated clonotype richness than memory subsets did. Based on pairwise subsampling, the degree of clonotype sharing among donors was expected to be affected by sequencing depth. Sampling was restricted to blood, and TCR repertoires in tissues likely differ from the TCR repertoires found in blood. Incomplete sequencing was indicated by rarefaction of sorted-subset datasets, despite the large sequencing depth. Clonotypes shared by all four sorted-subset donors showed higher generation probabilities than non-shared clonotypes. Because the study included a small number of donors, the genetic and exposure-history diversity represented was limited.

The V end gives up 5 bases and the J end 7 bases, leaving 4 bases in the junction not matched to a gene. CDR1 is given as SGHRS and CDR2 as YFSETQ, both from the germline V gene. Including cysteine and phenylalanine, the CDR3 has 14 amino acids. Left in the record is the CDR3 DNA by itself, 42 bases read in frame from the first base. Remarks on this clone: What this receptor recognizes is not known. Within one base of it there is no much larger clone, and no base qualities were kept.

TCR CDR3 regions were amplified from genomic DNA by multiplex PCR using the deep immunoSEQ assay. For each cell subset, the extracted genomic DNA was distributed evenly across all wells of several immunoSEQ 96-well plates, and each plate served as one replicate. Each replicate PCR for sorted subsets received roughly 0.2 ug genomic DNA, equal to tens of thousands of T cell genomes. Purified libraries were quantified with a Qubit 3.0 fluorometer, sized on a Bioanalyzer 2100, and re-quantified with the KAPA Library Quantification kit. A separate single-read 150-cycle Illumina NextSeq 550 flow cell was used to sequence each immunoSEQ 96-well plate. Per the source publication's procedure: The immunoSEQ output contained only junctional sequences without quality scores, so filtering could not match that applied to full-length reads. Sequences were annotated with PyIR, a Python wrapper for IgBLAST v1.9, using IMGT germline references to assign V/J genes and CDR3. Reads were removed for weak V/J assignments (E-value above 1e-6), missing CDR3, stop codons, out-of-frame junctions, or ambiguous translated residues. A V3J clonotype was defined by an identical inferred V gene, J gene, and CDR3 amino acid sequence. Percentage overlap between repertoires was computed as shared unique clonotypes divided by the size of the smaller repertoire. Three approaches were used to assess repertoire richness: RTK rarefaction, the Chao1 estimator, and Recon v2.1 estimates of unobserved clonotypes. OLGA was used to compute generation probabilities for all TCRbeta clonotypes that the gDNA method yielded from a handful of donors. Entries here come from immuneACCESS through TCRdb and include only in-frame sequences with V and J called. Some clones fail to appear in such tables; in the studies checked, an unresolved V gene covers under half of the shortfall, and the cause of the remainder is unknown. D and trimming were read from the DNA, whereas the V and J calls and clone size are those reported in that table. The sample profile shows approximately 2.4 million clones; 90% to 97% of them were found once. Of the sample, around 0.13% is held by the ten largest clones.

Donors were healthy HIV-negative adults with no recently reported acute infections or vaccinations. Every donor was a Caucasian adult residing in Nashville, Tennessee, USA. CD4+ T cells were enriched by magnetic negative selection; naive cells were then positively selected on CD45RA, and the negative fraction formed the memory subset. Blood was collected by leukapheresis, and PBMCs were isolated by Ficoll-Histopaque density gradient centrifugation and then cryopreserved in liquid nitrogen vapor phase. Analytical flow cytometry was used to check the purity and quantity of each magnetically sorted T cell population. Genomic DNA was isolated from each sorted fraction and quantified by UV absorbance on a Nanodrop 2000c.

The receptor's source is a man aged 18 to 29 in good health. Sequencing input: naive CD4+ T cells sorted from blood. Explained via the paper, the cell subset or site label denotes: CD45RA+ positively selected. Rearrangement joined TRBV5-1 to TRBJ1-6, and 9 junction bases match TRBD1. At the DNA level, the sequence is TGCGCCAGCAGAGCCGGGACAGGGAATTCACCCCTCCACTTT. It specifies CASRAGTGNSPLHF.